This section outlines one TCR beta chain sequence together with its context. At least ten counts were recorded for this clonotype. Its specific antigen is unknown. No base-level quality is on record; no much larger clone is a single base apart. TCRdb records Illumina NovaSeq 6000 as the sequencer. TCR cDNA was synthesized by 5'RACE template switching, which introduced a universal primer site and unique molecular identifiers. cDNA synthesis was primed from both the TCR alpha and TCR beta constant segments. Two PCR steps were used to amplify libraries, with sample barcodes and sequencing adapters being added in the second step. Sequencing of libraries was performed on Illumina HiSeq 2500 (2x100 bp) or NovaSeq (2x150 bp). The original methods were these. Reads were demultiplexed and collapsed into UMI consensus sequences with MIGEC, and V(D)J alignment was performed with MiXCR. Vaccine-responding clonotypes were identified with edgeR using replicate PBMC samples, with FDR below 0.01 and a log2 fold change above 5 up to day 15 being required. CD4 or CD8 identity was assigned to each bulk clonotype according to whether the clonotype was present at higher abundance in the sequenced CD4 repertoire or the sequenced CD8 repertoire. Using fastp at Q25 and MiXCR, TCRdb reprocessed the public reads and kept productive beta chains. Merged by CDR3 protein, the rows form single entries marked with the most common genes and DNA. The authors' filters were not applied to this entry. The sample yields fewer than 450,000 distinct CDR3 sequences; roughly 4% were counted once. Together, the top ten hold 24% of the sample.

Including cysteine and phenylalanine, the CDR3 has 13 amino acids. Only the CDR3 portion is preserved as DNA: 39 bases, with reading frame beginning at the first base. Trimming costs V 2 bases and J 3 bases, and their ends lie 7 bases apart. This specimen's treatment or condition label, interpreted: live attenuated yellow fever vaccine strain. At each blood-draw timepoint, two biological replicates of bulk PBMCs were collected. A standard Ficoll-Paque protocol was used to isolate PBMCs from peripheral blood. TriZol was used to extract RNA from bulk PBMCs, CD4 and CD8 fractions, and dextramer-positive and dextramer-negative fractions. These data are taken from a study of T cells after yellow fever vaccination (dated by TCRdb to about 2019). With regard to the full study: The SMART-Seq v4 Ultra Low Input RNA kit was used to prepare libraries from fractions with low cell numbers. To follow T-cell clones before and after primary and booster YFV17D yellow fever vaccination, bulk TCR alpha and beta repertoires were sequenced over time. The cohort comprised two healthy male donors, one aged 18 to 29 and one aged 30 to 40 years. Bulk PBMC replicates and cell subsets were isolated from blood drawn at multiple timepoints before and after both primary and secondary immunization.

Points the paper makes about the study in general: Compared with the primary T-cell response, the secondary T-cell response was faster but weaker, reaching its peak on day 5 rather than on day 15. A small fraction of clonotypes showed up in both the CD4 and CD8 compartments, probably as a result of convergent recombination. Most clones expanded after primary vaccination were re-detected after the booster (almost 97% of CD4 and more than 70% of CD8), suggesting broad memory maintenance. Computational filtering was needed because FACS-sorted repertoires could contain abundant contaminating clonotypes from the bulk population. The study included only a couple of donors, which limits how far the findings can be generalized.

Material: PBMCs, obtained 5 days after the yellow fever booster vaccination. Recombination linked TRBV12-3 or TRBV12-4 to TRBJ1-2; the D gene lacks a confident call. The clonotype was recovered from a man aged 18 to 30 who received the YFV17D yellow fever vaccine. The CDR3 here reads CASSLSEDYGYTF. The DNA sequence is TGTGCCAGCAGTTTATCCGAGGACTATGGCTACACCTTC.